This T cell receptor beta chain was sequenced for a study of blood T cell repertoires in COVID-19. This table comes from immunoSEQ multiplex PCR, and its TCRdb copy is limited to in-frame clones, with some not included. Of roughly 100,000 clones in the sample, around 92% were seen once. This clone was picked up a small number of times. V lost 0 bases and J lost 7, with 4 bases in between. There are 12 residues in the CDR3. In germline, CDR1 is SGHRS, CDR2 YFSETQ. The clonotype was recovered from a man aged 45 to 65 with active COVID-19. This sequence joins TRBV5-1 and TRBJ2-2, with D uncertain. The sample comprised peripheral blood. The CDR3 nucleotides read TGCGCCAGCAGCTTGGTATACGGGGAGCTGTTTTTT. This translates into CASSLVYGELFF.